This T cell receptor (beta chain) derives from a study of cytomegalovirus exposure and HLA in healthy donors. As for the study in general: Some 85 million unique TCRs, all from HLA-typed donors, were included in an early release of the data. Whole-study results and caveats: Later on, an analysis showed TCR association rates differing by HLA locus, with DRB1 the most and HLA-C the fewest.

The CDR3 extends over 14 amino acids. The germline V and J ends were trimmed by 1 base and 1 base, with 7 bases remaining between them. From germline, CDR1 is MNHEY and CDR2 SMNVEV (reference sequence). PCR used 60 Vbeta primers and 13 Jbeta primers. The assay was immunoSEQ multiplex PCR, and TCRdb's table has in-frame clones only and misses some. The sample table sets out more than 60,000 clones. Worth noting for this clone: The antigen is not known.

The chain uses TRBV27 and TRBJ1-1; unclear D gene. The sequenced material came from PBMCs. The TCR originated in a boy aged 5-17 years in good health and CMV-seronegative. In DNA form, the CDR3 reads TGTGCCAGCAGTTTATATCCGGGGAACACTGAAGCTTTCTTT. Protein: CASSLYPGNTEAFF.